The 5 T cell receptor beta chains below come from one sample, sequenced in a study of Ad26.COV2.S vaccination and SARS-CoV-2 variants (TCRdb year 2021). The library was built by means of the immunoSEQ multiplex PCR assay. TCRdb holds this immuneACCESS table with in-frame rearrangements only. Some clones are missing; in checked studies, unresolved V genes explain under half, and the rest has no known cause. Across this sample there are under 600,000 clones, with roughly nine tenths seen only once. 1.7% of the sample goes to the ten largest clones. Per the publication, the treatment or condition label means: roughly 18 received Ad26.COV2.S at low or high dose, single or two shots; 5 received placebo; per-sample allocation not given. For vaccine and placebo recipients, the sequenced repertoires came from samples collected on day 63 after the first injection. The sample here was peripheral blood, taken in a trial of Ad26.COV2.S vaccine versus placebo. These receptors came from a person aged 18-60 years who received the Ad26.COV2.S COVID-19 vaccine or a placebo.

J is TRBJ2-5 and V is TRBV28; 9 bases agree with TRBD1. This CDR3 comprises 14 residues. V lost 8 bases, J lost 7 bases, and 11 bases stayed unmatched. Per the germline V gene, CDR1 is MDHEN and CDR2 is SYDVKM. The chain's CDR3 is CASGRTGVPGTQYF. The CDR3 coding sequence is TGTGCCAGCGGACGGACAGGGGTACCAGGGACCCAGTACTTC.

The chain employs TRBV3-1 (or the pseudogene TRBV3-2) and TRBJ2-5; no clear D gene. Germline V CDR1 and CDR2: LGHDT, YNNKEL (reference sequence). This CDR3 spans 15 amino acids. Trimming left V 3 bases short and J 4 bases short, with 15 bases between. CDR3 region: CASSQAALLRETQYF. The CDR3 DNA reads TGTGCCAGCAGCCAGGCGGCCCTTCTAAGAGAGACCCAGTACTTC.

Points on this clone: Other nucleotide sequences from this sample produce the same CDR3. This sequence joins TRBV9 and TRBJ2-7; 10 bases fit TRBD2. This CDR3 spans 15 amino acids. Looked up from germline, CDR1 is SGDLS and CDR2 is YYNGEE. Trimming cost V 0 bases and J 3 bases; bases outside gene matches: 3. The CDR3 spells CASSVGLAGVYEQYF. The CDR3 nucleotides are TGTGCCAGCAGCGTAGGGCTAGCGGGAGTCTACGAGCAGTACTTC. The full variable domain, with the rest looked up from reference TRBV9 and TRBJ2-7, is DSGVTQTPKHLITATGQRVTLRCSPRSGDLSVYWYQQSLDQGLQFLIQYYNGEERAKGNILERFSAQQFPDLHSELNLSSLELGDSALYFCASSVGLAGVYEQYFGPGTRLTVT.

The V call is TRBV5-1, the J call TRBJ1-4; perhaps TRBD1 as D (5 bases). The CDR3 is 16 residues long. In germline, CDR1 is SGHRS, CDR2 YFSETQ. Between the trimmed V and J ends, which lost 5 bases and 0 bases, there was a span of 14 bases. This CDR3 reads CASSWGEGPTNEKLFF. CDR3 coding DNA: TGCGCCAGCAGTTGGGGAGAGGGGCCAACTAATGAAAAACTGTTTTTT.

This chain links TRBV5-1 with TRBJ2-1; no clear D gene. This CDR3 has 15 amino acids. Germline V gene sequence: CDR1 SGHRS, CDR2 YFSETQ. V gave up 2 bases and J gave up 0 bases, with 9 bases separating them. The CDR3 here is CASSFSQSSYNEQFF. CDR3 DNA sequence: TGCGCCAGCAGCTTTTCTCAGAGCTCCTACAATGAGCAGTTCTTC.